The 28 T cell receptor beta chains presented below share a single source sample, sequenced in a study of cytomegalovirus exposure and HLA in healthy donors. With 60 Vbeta and 13 Jbeta primers, the PCR was carried out. Measured with immunoSEQ multiplex PCR; TCRdb has only the in-frame clones, and not every one. The sample lists around 150,000 clones, approximately 84% occurring once. Material for sequencing was PBMCs. Receptors originate from a young man in good health and CMV-seropositive.

The V gene is TRBV2, the J gene TRBJ1-2; possibly TRBD1 for D (5 bases). The CDR3 runs to 13 residues. In germline, CDR1 is SNHLY, CDR2 FYNNEI. Trimming stripped 3 bases from V and 7 bases from J, with 12 bases between. CDR3 sequence: CASSEGRAGGYTF. Written as DNA, the CDR3 is TGTGCCAGCAGTGAGGGCAGGGCCGGTGGCTACACCTTC. The full variable domain, completed using reference TRBV2 and TRBJ1-2, is EPEVTQTPSHQVTQMGQEVILRCVPISNHLYFYWYRQILGQKVEFLVSFYNNEISEKSEIFDDQFSVERPDGSNFTLKIRSTKLEDSAMYFCASSEGRAGGYTFGSGTRLTVV.

The chain employs TRBV5-1 and TRBJ2-2, with TRBD2 identical over 15 bases. Unmatched junction bases numbered 9, after V lost 4 bases and J lost 2 bases. In germline, CDR1 is SGHRS, CDR2 YFSETQ. The CDR3 runs 19 residues. The CDR3 DNA reads TGCGCCAGCAGCAGGGGGACTAGCGGGGGGCCGATCAACACCGGGGAGCTGTTTTTT. Protein product: CASSRGTSGGPINTGELFF. Filled out from reference TRBV5-1 and TRBJ2-2, the complete variable domain reads KAGVTQTPRYLIKTRGQQVTLSCSPISGHRSVSWYQQTPGQGLQFLFEYFSETQRNKGNFPGRFSGRQFSNSRSEMNVSTLELGDSALYLCASSRGTSGGPINTGELFFGEGSRLTVL.

The gene calls are TRBV6-5 and TRBJ1-5; TRBD1 agrees at 8 bases. The junction had 5 bases not matched to a gene; V was cut back by 4 bases and J by 6 bases. CDR3 length: 14 amino acids. Germline V gene lookup returns CDR1 MNHEY and CDR2 SVGAGI. CDR3 in amino acids: CASSCTGGSQPQHF. Written as DNA, the CDR3 is TGTGCCAGCAGTTGTACAGGGGGGAGTCAGCCCCAGCATTTT.

This rearrangement joins TRBV10-3 to TRBJ1-1; 11 nucleotides agree with TRBD1. Losses at the gene ends were 4 bases for V and 8 bases for J; bases not matched to a gene: 6. The CDR3 runs 14 residues. Germline V gene data show CDR1 as ENHRY and CDR2 as SYGVKD. CDR3 in DNA: TGTGCCATCAGTGGACCCGGGACAGGGGGAGAAGCTTTCTTT. Residues: CAISGPGTGGEAFF.

This chain connects TRBV6-1 to TRBJ1-5, with 10 bases that match TRBD1. V lost 0 bases, J lost 7 bases, and 6 bases stayed unmatched. The CDR3 extends over 16 amino acids. From germline, CDR1 is MNHNS and CDR2 SASEGT. The CDR3 DNA reads as TGTGCCAGCAGTGAAGCGGCCGGGACAGGGGAACAGCCCCAGCATTTT. Protein: CASSEAAGTGEQPQHF.

This clone was seen once. This rearrangement joins TRBV28 to TRBJ2-1; D is unclear. Germline loops: CDR1 MDHEN, CDR2 SYDVKM. The length of the CDR3 is 15 residues. V shed 5 bases and J shed 1 base, with 12 bases lying between them. CDR3 protein: CASSMRSQSYNEQFF. In nucleotides, the CDR3 is TGTGCCAGCAGTATGAGAAGTCAATCCTACAATGAGCAGTTCTTC.

The chain joins TRBV2 to TRBJ2-5, with a weak D call TRBD2 (6 bases). V lost 9 bases and J 1 base, leaving 18 bases between the germline ends. Per the germline V gene, CDR1 is SNHLY and CDR2 is FYNNEI. This CDR3 has 15 residues. CDR3 nucleotides: TGTGCCAGTGAATCGCCCCCCGGGAGCCAAGAGACCCAGTACTTC. Encoded protein: CASESPPGSQETQYF. The entire variable domain, with the rest obtained from reference TRBV2 and TRBJ2-5, is as follows: EPEVTQTPSHQVTQMGQEVILRCVPISNHLYFYWYRQILGQKVEFLVSFYNNEISEKSEIFDDQFSVERPDGSNFTLKIRSTKLEDSAMYFCASESPPGSQETQYFGPGTRLLVL.

V usage is TRBV28 and J usage is TRBJ1-5; D gene ambiguous. Germline values: CDR1 MDHEN, CDR2 SYDVKM. The CDR3 runs to 14 residues. V shed 4 bases and J shed 7 bases, with 14 bases lying between them. Here the CDR3 reads CASSSSPGWQPQHF. In DNA, the CDR3 is TGTGCCAGCAGTTCCTCCCCCGGTTGGCAGCCCCAGCATTTT.

The CDR3 region is CAISATGEKLFF. The CDR3 DNA is TGTGCCATCAGCGCAACAGGGGAGAAACTGTTTTTT. V and J are TRBV10-3 and TRBJ1-4; 7 bases agree with TRBD1. Looked up from germline, CDR1 is ENHRY and CDR2 is SYGVKD. With 6 bases clipped from V and 11 bases from J, the junction kept 6 bases outside the gene matches. CDR3 length: 12 amino acids.

J is TRBJ1-1 and V is TRBV28; TRBD1 agrees at 9 bases. Germline assignment: CDR1 MDHEN and CDR2 SYDVKM. The junction had 5 bases not matched to a gene; V was cut back by 4 bases and J by 2 bases. The CDR3 consists of 15 residues. CDR3 DNA: TGTGCCAGCAGTTCCTTCACAGGGGGCAACACTGAAGCTTTCTTT. Its translation: CASSSFTGGNTEAFF.

CDR3 loop: CAWTTVLGNYGYTF. CDR3 coding DNA: TGTGCCTGGACGACAGTCTTGGGAAACTATGGCTACACCTTC. The chain carries TRBV30 and TRBJ1-2; a weak D match, TRBD1 (5 bases). Germline V gives CDR1 GTSNPN, CDR2 SVGIG (reference sequence). V dropped 4 bases and J dropped 2 bases, with 14 bases sitting between them. This CDR3 contains 14 residues. Combining the CDR3 with reference TRBV30 and TRBJ1-2 gives the whole variable domain SQTIHQWPATLVQPVGSPLSLECTVEGTSNPNLYWYRQAAGRGLQLLFYSVGIGQISSEVPQNLSASRPQDRQFILSSKKLLLSDSGFYLCAWTTVLGNYGYTFGSGTRLTVV.

This clone occurred once. V gene TRBV28 combines with J gene TRBJ1-2; D unresolved. This CDR3 comprises 13 residues. CDR1 and CDR2 (germline): MDHEN, SYDVKM. The V gene lost 5 bases and the J gene lost 3 bases, with 10 bases spanning the gap. CDR3 nucleotides: TGTGCCAGCAGTGAGGGAGAGGACTATGGCTACACCTTC. This sequence encodes CASSEGEDYGYTF.

The table lists this clone with a few counts. The rearrangement joins TRBV7-3 to TRBJ2-7, with 7 bases lining up with TRBD1. Trimming removed 5 bases from V and 3 bases from J; junction bases left unmatched: 4. The germline V gene encodes CDR1 SGHTA and CDR2 FQGTGA. This CDR3 has 13 amino acids. This chain's CDR3 is CASSHDRDYEQYF. The CDR3 nucleotides read TGTGCCAGCAGCCACGACAGGGACTACGAGCAGTACTTC.

The V and J genes are TRBV9 and TRBJ2-1, with D unclear. Germline CDR1 reads SGDLS; CDR2 reads YYNGEE. The CDR3 has 12 residues. V was trimmed by 0 bases and J by 11 bases, leaving 9 bases between them. The CDR3 DNA is TGTGCCAGCAGCGTAGGACTGACCCAGCAGTTCTTC. Translating it yields CASSVGLTQQFF.

The J gene is TRBJ2-3, the V gene TRBV27, with 9 bases matching TRBD2. V dropped 2 bases and J dropped 3; count of bases not matched to a gene: 15. The V gene's germline CDR1 is MNHEY and CDR2 SMNVEV (reference sequence). The CDR3 runs 19 residues. The CDR3 region is CASSLRASGVGVGTDTQYF. The CDR3 nucleotides read TGTGCCAGCAGTTTACGGGCTAGCGGGGTGGGCGTTGGGACAGATACGCAGTATTTT.

The V gene is TRBV28, the J gene TRBJ1-2, with D possibly TRBD1 on 5 matching bases. The germline V and J ends were trimmed by 6 bases and 3 bases, with 11 bases remaining between them. Germline V CDR1 and CDR2: MDHEN, SYDVKM. There are 13 residues in the CDR3. CDR3 amino acids: CASSRTGYYGYTF. Written as DNA, the CDR3 is TGTGCCAGCAGCCGAACAGGATACTATGGCTACACCTTC.

V and J are TRBV13 and TRBJ1-1, with D perhaps matching TRBD1 (5 bases). Germline-derived CDR1 and CDR2 are PRHDT and FYEKMQ (reference sequence). CDR3 length equals 12 residues. V was cut by 11 bases and J by 1 base, with 11 bases left in between. CDR3 DNA: TGTGCCGGGGGGGTGAGGAACACTGAAGCTTTCTTT. Residues: CAGGVRNTEAFF.

To note about this clone: At the DNA level, this CDR3 is encoded by other sequences in the same sample as well. The CDR3 DNA follows: TGTGCCAGCAGCCGAGGGCTAGCGGAGAATGAGCAGTTCTTC. Translation: CASSRGLAENEQFF. The chain links TRBV5-4 to TRBJ2-1, with TRBD2 matching over 7 bases. Losses at the gene ends were 4 bases for V and 7 bases for J; bases not matched to a gene: 8. Germline loops: CDR1 SGHNT, CDR2 YYREEE (reference sequence). This CDR3 has 14 residues.

The CDR3 protein is CASSRGDGWGQPQHF. The CDR3 coding sequence is TGTGCCAGCAGCCGCGGGGACGGGTGGGGTCAGCCCCAGCATTTT. The chain combines TRBV7-9 with TRBJ1-5; D may be TRBD1 (5 bases). The ends were cut back, 5 bases at V and 6 bases at J, with 17 bases in the middle. Germline V CDR1 and CDR2: SEHNR, FQNEAQ (reference sequence). CDR3 length: 15 amino acids.

This chain joins TRBV6-1 and TRBJ2-5; D may be TRBD1 (6 bases). The end of the DNA fits TRBJ2-7 better, so the J call may be wrong. Looked up from germline, CDR1 is MNHNS and CDR2 is SASEGT. This CDR3 comprises 15 residues. The CDR3 DNA reads TGTGCCAGCACAGACGGGACAAATCTCAAATACGAGCAGTACTTC. This sequence encodes CASTDGTNLKYEQYF.

This chain connects TRBV13 to TRBJ1-1; 7 bases are a match to TRBD1. Germline values: CDR1 PRHDT, CDR2 FYEKMQ (reference sequence). With V trimmed by 9 bases and J by 5 bases, 9 bases remained unmatched. CDR3 size: 13 residues. Here the CDR3 reads CASTQGRRTEAFF. In DNA form, the CDR3 reads TGTGCCAGTACACAGGGGCGTCGGACTGAAGCTTTCTTT. The complete variable domain, with remaining parts taken from reference TRBV13 and TRBJ1-1, reads AAGVIQSPRHLIKEKRETATLKCYPIPRHDTVYWYQQGPGQDPQFLISFYEKMQSDKGSIPDRFSAQQFSDYHSELNMSSLELGDSALYFCASTQGRRTEAFFGQGTRLTVV.

Comments on this clone: A read error may account for a junction end that differs from germline. V gene TRBV2 combines with J gene TRBJ1-5; unclear D gene. CDR3 size: 14 residues. Germline V lookup: CDR1 SNHLY, CDR2 FYNNEI. The CDR3 spells CASSLNTAPIIKLF. The CDR3 DNA reads TGTGCCAGCAGCCTCAACACAGCCCCTATAATAAAACTTTTT.

The V call is TRBV5-4, the J call TRBJ2-3; 8 bases line up with TRBD2. CDR3 length equals 15 residues. Germline-derived CDR1 and CDR2 are SGHNT and YYREEE (reference sequence). V dropped 0 bases and J dropped 1; count of bases not matched to a gene: 1. CDR3: CASSLVSGGTDTQYF. CDR3 nucleotide sequence: TGTGCCAGCAGCTTGGTTAGCGGGGGCACAGATACGCAGTATTTT.

V usage is TRBV4-2 and J usage is TRBJ2-1; 12 bases line up with TRBD2. The CDR3 contains 17 residues. With V trimmed by 4 bases and J by 5 bases, 9 bases remained unmatched. From germline, CDR1 is LGHNA and CDR2 YNFKEQ. The DNA for the CDR3 is TGTGCCAGCAGCCTCCGGACTAGCGGGAAGGGCCACAATGAGCAGTTCTTC. The encoded protein is CASSLRTSGKGHNEQFF.

The rearrangement links TRBV4-1 to TRBJ1-6; D is perhaps TRBD1 (6 bases). V lost 0 bases and J lost 3, with 12 bases in between. Germline loops: CDR1 MGHRA, CDR2 YSYEKL. The CDR3 covers 17 residues. The CDR3 DNA sequence: TGCGCCAGCAGCCAAGACAATGACAGGTTCTATAATTCACCCCTCCACTTT. This encodes CASSQDNDRFYNSPLHF.

The chain links TRBV6-1 to TRBJ1-6; D unclear. The CDR3 has 11 amino acids. The V end was cut by 5 bases, the J end by 14 bases, with 10 bases between. Germline loops: CDR1 MNHNS, CDR2 SASEGT. Written as DNA, the CDR3 is TGTGCCAGCAGTTATACCCTAACCCTCCACTTT. Its translation: CASSYTLTLHF.

V usage is TRBV9 and J usage is TRBJ2-1; perhaps TRBD1 as D (7 bases). With 0 bases removed from V and 5 bases from J, the gap between germline ends came to 18 bases. The CDR3 length is 17 residues. Germline CDR1 and CDR2: SGDLS and YYNGEE. The CDR3 DNA sequence: TGTGCCAGCAGCGTAGAGGGTTCAGGGGGGTTGAACAATGAGCAGTTCTTC. The encoded protein is CASSVEGSGGLNNEQFF.

The chain recombines TRBV6-5 with TRBJ1-2; D ambiguous. Trimming pared 0 bases from V and 7 bases from J, leaving 12 bases between. This CDR3 comprises 14 residues. Germline V CDR1 and CDR2: MNHEY, SVGAGI. In DNA form, the CDR3 reads TGTGCCAGCAGTTACTCGATGAACAGTGCTGGCTACACCTTC. It encodes CASSYSMNSAGYTF.